Listed here are 24 T cell receptor beta chains from one sample, sequenced in a study of response to subunit inactivated influenza vaccine. TCRdb ran MiXCR on the RT-PCR reads and lists one entry per CDR3 protein. The repertoire holds hundreds of thousands of distinct CDR3 sequences, with 14% as singletons. Sequencing was performed on PBMCs from blood, taken 14 to 15 days before vaccination. The source is a man in his fifties or sixties who received an inactivated influenza vaccine.

CDR3 DNA sequence: TGTGCCAGCAGTGAACAGAGCGGGGAGCTGTTTTTT. Its protein product is CASSEQSGELFF. The chain links TRBV2 to TRBJ2-2; D gene unclear. This CDR3 has 12 amino acids. Germline-derived CDR1 and CDR2 are SNHLY and FYNNEI. With 2 bases removed from V and 7 bases from J, the gap between germline ends came to 5 bases.

In its sample, this clonotype was seen a few times. V usage is TRBV24-1 and J usage is TRBJ2-3, with D unclear. Germline V lookup: CDR1 KGHDR, CDR2 SFDVKD. The CDR3 is 14 residues long. V lost 7 bases to trimming and J lost 2 bases, with 12 bases between them. The CDR3 region has the DNA TGTGCCACCAGGGCTAGAGGACCCACAGATACGCAGTATTTT. The encoded protein is CATRARGPTDTQYF.

This clonotype was observed a few times. CDR3 bases: TGTGCCAGCAGTTTATCTAAAGACGGCGGCGAGCAGTACTTC. This translates into CASSLSKDGGEQYF. The rearrangement joins TRBV27 to TRBJ2-7; D gene unclear. The ends were cut back, 0 bases at V and 6 bases at J, with 12 bases in the middle. The CDR3 totals 14 residues. The germline CDR1 and CDR2 sequences are MNHEY and SMNVEV (reference sequence).

This clonotype was picked up a small number of times. CDR3 protein: CASSLAAGTGIAYGYTF. CDR3 sequence (DNA): TGCGCCAGCAGCTTGGCCGCCGGGACCGGTATAGCCTATGGCTACACCTTC. The rearrangement joins TRBV5-1 to TRBJ1-2; possibly TRBD1 for D (5 bases). Trimming removed 0 bases at V and 4 bases at J, with 19 bases between. Looked up from germline, CDR1 is SGHRS and CDR2 is YFSETQ. The CDR3 loop spans 17 amino acids.

This clonotype was observed a few times. The rearrangement links TRBV6-1 to TRBJ1-2, with TRBD1 matching 7 bases. V was pared by 6 bases and J by 4 bases, with 14 bases of the junction left unmatched. Looked up from germline, CDR1 is MNHNS and CDR2 is SASEGT. This CDR3 is built from 16 residues. Here the CDR3 reads CASRREGAPKGYGYTF. The CDR3 nucleotides are TGTGCCAGCAGGAGGGAGGGGGCCCCTAAGGGCTATGGCTACACCTTC.

This clonotype has a handful of counts. The DNA of the CDR3 is TGTGCCAGCAGTGAATATGCAGGGGTAACCGGGGAGCTGTTTTTT. It encodes CASSEYAGVTGELFF. The chain couples TRBV25-1 to TRBJ2-2; TRBD1 might be the D (6 bases). The CDR3 runs to 15 residues. Trimming shortened V by 0 bases and J by 5 bases, and 10 bases separated the two germline ends. CDR1 is MGHDK and CDR2 is SYGVNS in the germline V gene.

This clonotype was seen more than once but under ten times. The V and J genes are TRBV10-3 and TRBJ2-3; D remains ambiguous. The CDR3 extends over 15 amino acids. Trimming removed 7 bases from V and 0 bases from J, with 14 bases in between. CDR1 and CDR2 from the germline V gene are ENHRY and SYGVKD. The CDR3 spells CAITVGGTSTDTQYF. In DNA form, the CDR3 reads TGTGCCATCACAGTCGGCGGAACTAGCACAGATACGCAGTATTTT.

At least ten counts were recorded for this clonotype. The chain has TRBV20-1 and TRBJ2-3, with D uncertain. This CDR3 is built from 11 residues. Trimming stripped 2 bases from V and 2 bases from J, with 2 bases between. The germline CDR1 and CDR2 sequences are DFQATT and SNEGSKA (reference sequence). The CDR3 DNA reads TGCAGTGCTAGACACACAGATACGCAGTATTTT. Translating gives CSARHTDTQYF.

This chain links TRBV5-4 with TRBJ2-7; D unresolved. V lost 4 bases and J lost 0, with 14 bases in between. The CDR3 length is 15 residues. CDR1 and CDR2 (germline): SGHNT, YYREEE (reference sequence). The CDR3 sequence is CASSPRPLSSYEQYF. The CDR3 DNA is TGTGCCAGCAGCCCCAGACCCCTGAGCTCCTACGAGCAGTACTTC.

The V and J genes are TRBV7-2 and TRBJ2-5; D uncertain. Looked up from germline, CDR1 is SGHTA and CDR2 is FQGNSA. The V end was cut by 1 base, the J end by 3 bases, with 12 bases between. This CDR3 spans 15 amino acids. This CDR3 reads CASSLGGIFKETQYF. CDR3 bases: TGTGCCAGCAGCTTAGGGGGTATCTTTAAAGAGACCCAGTACTTC.

The CDR3, as DNA: TGTGCCAGCTCCTGGGGGATGGGTAATTCACCCCTCCACTTT. Amino acids: CASSWGMGNSPLHF. This chain connects TRBV7-2 to TRBJ1-6, with D tentatively TRBD1 (5 bases). This CDR3 is 14 amino acids long. V was pared by 8 bases and J by 6 bases, with 14 bases between. Per germline, CDR1 SGHTA and CDR2 FQGNSA.

This clonotype turned up a few times. The J gene is TRBJ1-1, the V gene TRBV5-1, with D perhaps matching TRBD1 (6 bases). V was shortened by 4 bases and J by 0 bases, with 10 bases between the two germline ends. The V gene's germline CDR1 is SGHRS and CDR2 YFSETQ. This CDR3 has 14 residues. The CDR3 DNA reads TGCGCCAGCAGCGGGGACACTTTGAACACTGAAGCTTTCTTT. It yields the protein CASSGDTLNTEAFF. The full variable domain, its missing parts supplied by reference TRBV5-1 and TRBJ1-1, is KAGVTQTPRYLIKTRGQQVTLSCSPISGHRSVSWYQQTPGQGLQFLFEYFSETQRNKGNFPGRFSGRQFSNSRSEMNVSTLELGDSALYLCASSGDTLNTEAFFGQGTRLTVV.

The chain joins TRBV13 to TRBJ2-7; 9 bases align to TRBD2. This CDR3 has 15 residues. Germline trimming cut 0 bases from V and 3 bases from J; bases unmatched to any gene: 3. The germline V gene has CDR1 PRHDT and CDR2 FYEKMQ (reference sequence). The CDR3 region is CASSLGRTSDYEQYF. In DNA form, the CDR3 reads TGTGCCAGCAGCTTAGGAAGGACTAGCGACTACGAGCAGTACTTC.

This clonotype was observed many times. The V call is TRBV12-3 or TRBV12-4, the J call TRBJ2-1, with TRBD2 identical over 8 bases. The J segment lost 14 bases and the V segment lost 5 bases, leaving 11 bases of the junction unmatched. The CDR3 spans 13 residues. This CDR3 is CASSITGTRVKFF. In DNA, the CDR3 is TGTGCCAGCAGTATCACCGGGACTAGGGTGAAGTTCTTC.

The table lists this clonotype with a few counts. V usage is TRBV21-1 and J usage is TRBJ2-7. TRBV21-1 is termed a pseudogene. This CDR3 is 15 amino acids long. CDR3 amino acids: CAGAVEVAGSYEQYF. The DNA of the CDR3 is TGTGCCGGAGCAGTCGAGGTAGCGGGCTCCTACGAGCAGTACTTC.

CDR3 loop: CAISEYGLAGPPSTDTQYF. The CDR3 bases are TGTGCCATCAGTGAGTACGGACTAGCGGGGCCCCCTAGCACAGATACGCAGTATTTT. This chain uses TRBV10-3 with TRBJ2-3; 12 bases map to TRBD2. The trim removed 1 base at V and 0 bases at J, leaving 8 bases unmatched. Germline V gene sequence: CDR1 ENHRY, CDR2 SYGVKD. There are 19 residues in the CDR3.

The V and J genes are TRBV7-8 and TRBJ2-7, with 8 bases lining up with TRBD1. CDR3 size: 16 residues. The V segment lost 1 base and the J segment 1 base; nucleotides outside the gene matches: 6. The germline gives CDR1 SGHVS, CDR2 FQNEAQ. In nucleotides, the CDR3 is TGTGCCAGCAGCTTAGGTTGGCAGGGGGCTTCCTACGAGCAGTACTTC. It translates to CASSLGWQGASYEQYF.

The chain joins TRBV24-1 to TRBJ2-5; D unclear. V lost 4 bases to trimming and J lost 1 base, with 12 bases between them. Germline V lookup: CDR1 KGHDR, CDR2 SFDVKD. This CDR3 has 15 residues. For the CDR3, the DNA is TGTGCCACCAGTGACCCTGTAGAGCTCCAAGAGACCCAGTACTTC. Protein sequence: CATSDPVELQETQYF.

The chain combines TRBV11-2 with TRBJ2-5; 9 bases align to TRBD1. J was trimmed by 5 bases and V by 1 base; bases with no gene match: 8. CDR3 length: 16 amino acids. The germline CDR1 and CDR2 sequences are SGHAT and FQNNGV. As DNA, the CDR3 is TGTGCCAGCAGCTTAGCCTTCGGGACAGGGTGGGAGACCCAGTACTTC. This gives the protein CASSLAFGTGWETQYF.

The chain couples TRBV7-9 to TRBJ2-3; D gene unclear. This CDR3 has 15 amino acids. Looked up from germline, CDR1 is SEHNR and CDR2 is FQNEAQ (reference sequence). The V end was cut by 6 bases, the J end by 0 bases, with 13 bases between. CDR3 amino acids: CASSLPVGSTDTQYF. CDR3 DNA: TGTGCCAGCAGTCTACCCGTCGGGAGCACAGATACGCAGTATTTT.

This clonotype was picked up a small number of times. This rearrangement joins TRBV5-1 to TRBJ2-5, with a tentative D call TRBD2 (6 bases). The CDR3 length is 13 residues. V shed 3 bases and J shed 4 bases, with 10 bases lying between them. Germline CDR1 reads SGHRS; CDR2 reads YFSETQ. The CDR3 DNA reads as TGCGCCAGCAGCTCTGGGGGGACAGAGACCCAGTACTTC. Protein: CASSSGGTETQYF.

This clonotype came up a few times. The J gene is TRBJ2-7, the V gene TRBV20-1; 8 nucleotides match TRBD1. Trimming at V came to 0 bases and at J to 3 bases, leaving 4 bases not matched to a gene. CDR3 size: 14 residues. The germline gives CDR1 DFQATT, CDR2 SNEGSKA (reference sequence). This CDR3 is CSARDRDRNYEQYF. As DNA, the CDR3 is TGCAGTGCTAGAGACCGGGACAGGAACTACGAGCAGTACTTC.

This clonotype has only a few counts. The CDR3: CASSQRQGSREKLFF. The CDR3 bases are TGTGCCAGCAGCCAAAGACAGGGATCGAGGGAAAAACTGTTTTTT. The chain is built from TRBV3-1 and TRBJ1-4; TRBD1 matches at 7 bases. Trimming cost V 2 bases and J 8 bases; bases outside gene matches: 8. The CDR3 consists of 15 residues. Germline loops: CDR1 LGHDT, CDR2 YNNKEL (reference sequence).

This clonotype was seen at least ten times. The chain has TRBV27 and TRBJ1-1, with a possible D match to TRBD1 (5 bases). The CDR3 runs 14 residues. Trimming took 5 bases from V and 4 from J, leaving 14 bases between them. Germline lookup yields CDR1 MNHEY and CDR2 SMNVEV (reference sequence). The CDR3 DNA follows: TGTGCCAGCAGTCCCTTGATTGGGGGCACTGAAGCTTTCTTT. Translating it yields CASSPLIGGTEAFF.